Below, 23 T cell receptor beta chains from the same sample are listed, as sequenced in a study of CD8 T cells in ankylosing spondylitis. Findings and limits, study-wide: Within ankylosing spondylitis blood, a TCR beta motif made up of eight or nine highly homologous variants appeared to be characteristic.

TCRdb passed the 5' RACE reads through MiXCR, listing each CDR3 protein once. The data hold over 700,000 distinct CDR3 sequences, with about 20% observed a single time. The antigens these receptors bind are not known. The specimen sequenced was blood, either unsorted or a sorted T cell fraction (not recorded which). The receptor source for this set is a male donor with ankylosing spondylitis.

There are a few counts of this clonotype. The genes are TRBV10-3 and TRBJ2-5, with 15 bases matching TRBD2. There are 17 residues in the CDR3. CDR1 ENHRY and CDR2 SYGVKD come from the germline V gene. The V and J ends lost 3 bases and 13 bases, in that order; junction bases with no gene match: 15. CDR3: CAISEGLAGGPGGDLYF. In DNA form, the CDR3 reads TGTGCCATCAGTGAAGGACTAGCGGGAGGGCCGGGGGGAGACCTGTACTTC.

V usage is TRBV6-1 and J usage is TRBJ1-3; D might be TRBD1 (6 bases). CDR3 length equals 14 residues. V was shortened by 7 bases and J by 0 bases, with 10 bases between the two germline ends. Germline values: CDR1 MNHNS, CDR2 SASEGT. The CDR3 DNA reads TGTGCCAGCACTCGGACAGCCTCTGGAAACACCATATATTTT. This translates into CASTRTASGNTIYF.

This clonotype was seen more than once but under ten times. The chain uses TRBV3-1 and TRBJ1-2, with TRBD1 as a possible D gene (6 bases). The ends were cut back, 4 bases at V and 2 bases at J, with 14 bases in the middle. Germline V gene lookup returns CDR1 LGHDT and CDR2 YNNKEL (reference sequence). This CDR3 is 15 amino acids long. In DNA, the CDR3 is TGTGCCAGCAGCCCCAGACAGGTTACAAACTATGGCTACACCTTC. It translates to CASSPRQVTNYGYTF.

This clonotype was seen a handful of times. The genes are TRBV7-8 and TRBJ2-5; TRBD2 agrees at 10 bases. CDR3 length equals 16 residues. With V trimmed by 5 bases and J by 1 base, 7 bases remained unmatched. Germline CDR1 SGHVS, CDR2 FQNEAQ. This CDR3 reads CASSTLAGPFQETQYF. The CDR3 DNA follows: TGTGCCAGCAGCACACTAGCGGGGCCCTTCCAAGAGACCCAGTACTTC.

CDR3 loop: CASSDLTGEYTDTQYF. The CDR3 coding sequence is TGTGCCAGCAGTGACTTGACGGGAGAATACACAGATACGCAGTATTTT. V gene TRBV27 combines with J gene TRBJ2-3, with D possibly matching TRBD2 (6 bases). The CDR3 runs to 16 residues. V lost 5 bases and J lost 2, with 17 bases in between. Germline lookup yields CDR1 MNHEY and CDR2 SMNVEV (reference sequence).

This clonotype showed up just a few times. The chain carries TRBV29-1 and TRBJ1-2; 7 positions match TRBD1. The ends lost 4 bases at V and 5 bases at J; junction bases unmatched: 4. The V gene's germline CDR1 is SQVTM and CDR2 ANQGSEA. This CDR3 region has 12 residues. CDR3 amino acids: CSVVETGYGYTF. CDR3 DNA sequence: TGCAGCGTTGTGGAGACAGGGTATGGCTACACCTTC.

The chain recombines TRBV5-1 with TRBJ2-1; D possibly corresponds to TRBD1 (6 bases). Trimming shortened V by 1 base and J by 6 bases, and 17 bases separated the two germline ends. Germline CDR1 is SGHRS and CDR2 is YFSETQ. The CDR3 has 16 residues. The CDR3 protein is CASSLSGDTVRNEQFF. The CDR3 bases are TGCGCCAGCAGCTTGTCAGGGGACACTGTTCGCAATGAGCAGTTCTTC.

This clonotype was observed once. The CDR3 reads CASSFMASGLTDTQYF. The DNA for the CDR3 is TGTGCCAGCAGTTTTATGGCTAGCGGGCTCACAGATACGCAGTATTTT. The rearrangement joins TRBV28 to TRBJ2-3; TRBD2 matches at 8 bases. The CDR3 contains 16 residues. In germline, CDR1 is MDHEN, CDR2 SYDVKM. Trimming cost V 3 bases and J 2 bases; bases outside gene matches: 7.

The chain couples TRBV5-1 to TRBJ2-5, with 7 bases fitting TRBD2. There are 14 residues in the CDR3. CDR1 and CDR2 (germline): SGHRS, YFSETQ. V dropped 2 bases and J dropped 5; count of bases not matched to a gene: 6. The CDR3 here is CASSFAGARETQYF. CDR3 sequence (DNA): TGCGCCAGCAGCTTTGCGGGAGCTCGGGAGACCCAGTACTTC.

The J gene is TRBJ2-2, the V gene TRBV6-2 or TRBV6-3; maybe TRBD2 (6 bases). The V end was cut by 6 bases, the J end by 4 bases, with 21 bases between. This CDR3 spans 17 amino acids. Per the germline V gene, CDR1 is MNHEY and CDR2 is SVGEGT. For the CDR3, the DNA is TGTGCCAGCAGCACAAACCGACTAGTGCGATCCACCGGGGAGCTGTTTTTT. Its protein product is CASSTNRLVRSTGELFF.

The chain employs TRBV29-1 and TRBJ2-4, with 14 bases identical to TRBD2. The CDR3 contains 14 residues. The V and J ends lost 4 bases and 5 bases, in that order; junction bases with no gene match: 1. Germline V CDR1 and CDR2: SQVTM, ANQGSEA. CDR3 nucleotides: TGCAGCGTTGTGACTAGCGGGAGGGAAAACATTCAGTACTTC. Protein product: CSVVTSGRENIQYF.

There are a few counts of this clonotype. The CDR3, as DNA: TGTGCCAGCAGCGATTACAGGGAAATAGCCAAAAACATTCAGTACTTC. It encodes CASSDYREIAKNIQYF. The rearrangement links TRBV12-3 or TRBV12-4 to TRBJ2-4; tentative D call: TRBD1 (6 bases). The length of the CDR3 is 16 residues. Between the trimmed V and J ends, which lost 6 bases and 0 bases, there was a span of 15 bases.

The rearrangement joins TRBV4-1 to TRBJ2-3; TRBD1 matches 7 bases. Germline V gene data show CDR1 as MGHRA and CDR2 as YSYEKL. This CDR3 is 16 amino acids long. V shed 1 base, J shed 0 bases, and the junction held 4 bases outside the gene matches. The CDR3 loop is CASSQGGQTSTDTQYF. The DNA of the CDR3 is TGCGCCAGCAGCCAAGGGGGACAGACTAGCACAGATACGCAGTATTTT.

This clonotype was counted between two and nine times. The CDR3 DNA reads TGCGCCAGCAGCAACGAGGCGAGCAATGAGCAGTTCTTC. Protein sequence: CASSNEASNEQFF. This chain connects TRBV5-1 to TRBJ2-1; D unclear. From germline, CDR1 is SGHRS and CDR2 YFSETQ. The CDR3 covers 13 residues. V was clipped by 4 bases and J by 6 bases, with 11 bases between them.

The V gene is TRBV20-1, the J gene TRBJ2-7; 9 nucleotides line up with TRBD1. With V trimmed by 5 bases and J by 3 bases, 11 bases remained unmatched. From germline, CDR1 is DFQATT and CDR2 SNEGSKA (reference sequence). This CDR3 has 15 amino acids. CDR3 DNA: TGCAGTGCTTTACGACCGGGACAGGGTTTCTACGAGCAGTACTTC. Translated: CSALRPGQGFYEQYF.

The J gene is TRBJ2-6, the V gene TRBV11-2; D possibly corresponds to TRBD2 (5 bases). The CDR3 totals 16 residues. The V gene's germline CDR1 is SGHAT and CDR2 FQNNGV. V was shortened by 5 bases and J by 2 bases, with 13 bases between the two germline ends. The CDR3 loop is CASSPATGTGANVLTF. DNA for the CDR3: TGTGCCAGCAGCCCCGCCACGGGGACTGGGGCCAACGTCCTGACTTTC.

For this clonotype: Its ends do not fully match the called genes, so a read error is possible. The chain carries TRBV7-7 and TRBJ2-5; unclear D gene. The CDR3 contains 13 residues. Per germline, CDR1 SSHAT and CDR2 FNYEAQ (reference sequence). This chain's CDR3 is CASSLAERETQYF. The CDR3 DNA is TGTGCTAGCAGCTTAGCAGAACGGGAGACCCAGTACTTC.

Only a few counts were recorded for this clonotype. This chain links TRBV27 with TRBJ2-7; no reliable D call. Germline assignment: CDR1 MNHEY and CDR2 SMNVEV (reference sequence). The V end lost 5 bases, the J end lost 6 bases, and 17 bases lay between the germline ends. The length of the CDR3 is 14 residues. CDR3 sequence: CASSLIPEGSEQYF. The CDR3 bases are TGTGCCAGCAGTCTCATCCCAGAAGGTAGCGAGCAGTACTTC.

This clonotype was recorded many times. The V and J genes are TRBV12-3 or TRBV12-4 and TRBJ2-1; 8 positions agree with TRBD2. After removal of 5 bases from V and 2 bases from J, the junction contained 5 bases not matched to a gene. The CDR3 sequence is 15 residues long. CDR3 region: CASSPGLGPYNEQFF. In nucleotides, the CDR3 is TGTGCCAGCAGTCCGGGACTAGGGCCCTACAATGAGCAGTTCTTC.

This clonotype was counted only a few times. The DNA for the CDR3 is TGTGCCAGCAGTTATGGGGGGAGGTACTCTGAAGCTTTCTTT. Translation: CASSYGGRYSEAFF. This chain uses TRBV6-5 with TRBJ1-1; weak D call: TRBD1 (5 bases). The CDR3 extends over 14 amino acids. Germline CDR1 and CDR2: MNHEY and SVGAGI. The V gene lost 3 bases and the J gene lost 6 bases, with 14 bases spanning the gap.

In its sample, this clonotype was seen many times. The rearrangement links TRBV5-1 to TRBJ2-1, with 11 bases aligning to TRBD1. Losses at the gene ends were 3 bases for V and 6 bases for J; bases not matched to a gene: 11. CDR1 is SGHRS, CDR2 YFSETQ, per germline. The CDR3 extends over 17 amino acids. The CDR3 DNA reads as TGCGCCAGCAGCTCGGGGCCATCCGGGACAGGGGGCAATGAGCAGTTCTTC. Translated, it gives CASSSGPSGTGGNEQFF.

The CDR3 DNA reads TGTGCCAGCAGTGCTACAGGGGGAACTAATGAAAAACTGTTTTTT. It specifies CASSATGGTNEKLFF. This sequence joins TRBV9 and TRBJ1-4, with 8 bases that match TRBD1. The junction had 4 bases not matched to a gene; V was cut back by 5 bases and J by 1 base. There are 15 residues in the CDR3. CDR1 is SGDLS, CDR2 YYNGEE, per germline.

This clonotype has more than one count but fewer than ten. The chain has TRBV10-3 and TRBJ1-2; D uncertain. Germline loops: CDR1 ENHRY, CDR2 SYGVKD. The CDR3 runs 13 residues. Trimming stripped 10 bases from V and 6 bases from J, with 18 bases between. The CDR3 sequence: CATLPGIGDGYTF. CDR3 coding DNA: TGTGCCACACTGCCGGGTATAGGAGATGGCTACACCTTC.